The 28 T cell receptor beta chains below come from one sample, sequenced in a study of T cells in Graves' hyperthyroidism and ophthalmopathy. Amplification yielded TCR beta CDR3 regions, with RNA transcripts as the source. The HTBI primer set was used in a first-round RT-PCR of the TCR CDR3. A single record per CDR3 protein comes from TCRdb applying MiXCR to the multiplex PCR reads. Seen here are fewer than 400,000 distinct CDR3 sequences, roughly 17% observed once, and the top ten hold 33%. Sequenced: blood. The source of these receptors is a young man with Graves' hyperthyroidism.

The V and J genes are TRBV6-1 and TRBJ1-2; tentatively, D is TRBD1 (6 bases). The length of the CDR3 is 15 residues. Germline V CDR1 and CDR2: MNHNS, SASEGT. Deletions cut 6 bases from V and 4 bases from J, with 18 bases between. CDR3 in DNA: TGTGCCAGCAGCCTCGAGGGGGGGTCACCCTATGGCTACACCTTC. Protein product: CASSLEGGSPYGYTF.

This clonotype was counted at least ten times. This rearrangement joins TRBV7-8 to TRBJ2-7, with D perhaps being TRBD1 or TRBD2 (5 bases each). V was cut by 2 bases and J by 9 bases, with 17 bases left in between. From germline, CDR1 is SGHVS and CDR2 FQNEAQ. The CDR3 spans 14 residues. CDR3 region: CASSLSREGSVQYF. The CDR3 nucleotides read TGTGCCAGCAGCTTATCAAGAGAGGGGTCGGTGCAGTACTTC.

The chain is built from TRBV12-3 or TRBV12-4 and TRBJ2-7; TRBD2 matches 11 bases. CDR3 length: 14 residues. Germline trimming cut 6 bases from V and 5 bases from J; bases unmatched to any gene: 6. The CDR3, as DNA: TGTGCCAGCAGCTGGACTAGCGGGCTCCACGAGCAGTACTTC. Protein product: CASSWTSGLHEQYF.

This sequence joins TRBV7-6 and TRBJ2-1; D is possibly TRBD1 or TRBD2 (5 bases each). V lost 5 bases, J lost 8 bases, and 16 bases lay in between. CDR1 SGHVS and CDR2 FNYEAQ come from the germline V gene. This CDR3 comprises 14 residues. The CDR3 nucleotides read TGTGCCAGCAGCCCTAGACCGGGGCCCGATGAGCAGTTCTTC. Translated: CASSPRPGPDEQFF.

The V and J genes are TRBV29-1 and TRBJ1-2; no clear D gene. The CDR3 loop spans 9 amino acids. Germline CDR1 reads SQVTM; CDR2 reads ANQGSEA. Trimming stripped 3 bases from V and 8 bases from J, with 4 bases between. The CDR3 reads CSVDEGYTF. CDR3 nucleotide sequence: TGCAGCGTTGATGAGGGCTACACCTTC.

This clonotype was observed a few times. The J gene is TRBJ1-1, the V gene TRBV12-3 or TRBV12-4; possibly TRBD1 for D (6 bases). Trimming removed 5 bases from V and 4 bases from J, with 8 bases in between. The CDR3 covers 12 residues. CDR3 residues: CASSPGATEAFF. The DNA of the CDR3 is TGTGCCAGCAGTCCGGGGGCCACTGAAGCTTTCTTT.

This clonotype came up many times. The V gene is TRBV20-1, the J gene TRBJ2-3; TRBD2 matches 7 bases. The germline CDR1 and CDR2 sequences are DFQATT and SNEGSKA (reference sequence). This CDR3 is 16 amino acids long. Germline trimming cut 0 bases from V and 1 base from J; bases unmatched to any gene: 7. CDR3 sequence (DNA): TGCAGTGCTAGAGATTCCGGGAGGAGGGGCACAGATACGCAGTATTTT. This sequence encodes CSARDSGRRGTDTQYF.

The chain has TRBV3-1 and TRBJ1-6; 7 positions agree with TRBD1. Losses at the gene ends were 3 bases for V and 10 bases for J; bases not matched to a gene: 3. This CDR3 comprises 13 residues. The germline V gene has CDR1 LGHDT and CDR2 YNNKEL (reference sequence). The CDR3 sequence: CASSHAGGSPLHF. In DNA, the CDR3 is TGTGCCAGCAGCCACGCAGGGGGATCACCCCTCCACTTT.

At least ten counts were recorded for this clonotype. The gene calls are TRBV20-1 and TRBJ1-4, with 8 bases that match TRBD1. J gave up 5 bases and V 6 bases, and 5 bases lay outside the gene matches. Germline-derived CDR1 and CDR2 are DFQATT and SNEGSKA (reference sequence). The CDR3 runs to 13 residues. The CDR3 here is CSATDRGNEKLFF. CDR3 coding DNA: TGCAGTGCAACCGACAGGGGCAATGAAAAACTGTTTTTT.

In its sample, this clonotype was seen a few times. The rearrangement uses TRBV9 and TRBJ2-5; D is unclear. This CDR3 region has 14 residues. Germline CDR1 is SGDLS and CDR2 is YYNGEE. Trimming pared 0 bases from V and 3 bases from J, leaving 9 bases between. For the CDR3, the DNA is TGTGCCAGCAGCGTAGAAGAAGGGAAAGAGACCCAGTACTTC. This sequence encodes CASSVEEGKETQYF.

At least ten counts were recorded for this clonotype. The chain couples TRBV27 to TRBJ2-1; 12 bases match TRBD1. Unmatched junction bases numbered 11, after V lost 6 bases and J lost 8 bases. The CDR3 has 16 amino acids. CDR1 is MNHEY and CDR2 is SMNVEV in the germline V gene (reference sequence). CDR3 sequence reads: CASSKLGTGGEDEQFF. CDR3 nucleotides: TGTGCCAGCAGCAAACTAGGGACAGGGGGCGAGGATGAGCAGTTCTTC.

This clonotype came up a few times. The chain carries TRBV29-1 and TRBJ2-1; 9 nucleotides align to TRBD1. Germline V lookup: CDR1 SQVTM, CDR2 ANQGSEA. Trimming cost V 6 bases and J 3 bases; bases outside gene matches: 9. This CDR3 is 15 amino acids long. The CDR3 is CSVTGTGRSYNEQFF. CDR3 coding DNA: TGCAGCGTAACCGGGACAGGGAGAAGCTACAATGAGCAGTTCTTC.

J is TRBJ2-2 and V is TRBV19; possibly TRBD1 for D (6 bases). CDR1 and CDR2 from the germline V gene are LNHDA and SQIVND (reference sequence). V lost 10 bases and J lost 4, with 19 bases in between. This CDR3 is 15 amino acids long. The CDR3 sequence is CATKRPTGTTGELFF. The CDR3 region has the DNA TGTGCCACAAAGCGCCCAACAGGGACCACCGGGGAGCTGTTTTTT.

J is TRBJ2-1 and V is TRBV10-3; TRBD2 is a possible D gene (6 bases). In germline, CDR1 is ENHRY, CDR2 SYGVKD. The length of the CDR3 is 15 residues. Trimming cost V 4 bases and J 0 bases, with 10 bases left between them. CDR3 in amino acids: CAISARRGSYNEQFF. DNA for the CDR3: TGTGCCATCAGTGCACGGAGGGGCTCCTACAATGAGCAGTTCTTC.

J is TRBJ2-7 and V is TRBV29-1, with unresolved D. Germline V CDR1 and CDR2: SQVTM, ANQGSEA. This CDR3 has 10 amino acids. Trimming pared 6 bases from V and 7 bases from J, leaving 10 bases between. The CDR3 nucleotides read TGCAGCGTAGCAATGGGGGAGCAGTACTTC. This encodes CSVAMGEQYF.

In its sample, this clonotype was seen a few times. The chain recombines TRBV29-1 with TRBJ1-3, with TRBD1 as a possible D gene (5 bases). Germline loops: CDR1 SQVTM, CDR2 ANQGSEA. This CDR3 contains 13 residues. V lost 5 bases and J lost 4, with 12 bases in between. The CDR3 nucleotides read TGCAGCGTTAGAAGGGGCGAAGGAAACACCATATATTTT. Its translation is CSVRRGEGNTIYF.

A few counts support this clonotype. The rearrangement joins TRBV20-1 to TRBJ2-6; D gene uncertain. The CDR3 totals 14 residues. Per the germline V gene, CDR1 is DFQATT and CDR2 is SNEGSKA (reference sequence). The V and J ends lost 1 base and 2 bases respectively, with 6 bases between them. The chain's CDR3 is CSARVPTGANVLTF. The CDR3 nucleotides are TGCAGTGCTAGAGTGCCTACTGGGGCCAACGTCCTGACTTTC.

This clonotype was observed at least ten times. V and J are TRBV2 and TRBJ2-7, with 7 nucleotides matching TRBD1. The junction had 7 bases not matched to a gene; V was cut back by 6 bases and J by 2 bases. This CDR3 has 14 residues. The germline gives CDR1 SNHLY, CDR2 FYNNEI. CDR3 residues: CASSLQGQPYEQYF. CDR3 nucleotides: TGTGCCAGCAGCCTTCAGGGACAGCCCTACGAGCAGTACTTC.

This clonotype was picked up many times. This chain connects TRBV18 to TRBJ1-3; D uncertain. V was trimmed by 6 bases and J by 0 bases, leaving 9 bases between them. The CDR3 contains 14 residues. Germline V gene sequence: CDR1 KGHSH, CDR2 LQKENI. The DNA for the CDR3 is TGTGCCAGCTCCGGACGGAGCTCTGGAAACACCATATATTTT. Translated: CASSGRSSGNTIYF.

This clonotype was seen more than once but under ten times. This chain joins TRBV6-6 and TRBJ2-1; 9 bases align to TRBD1. V lost 0 bases to trimming and J lost 6 bases; unmatched junction nucleotides: 3. CDR3 length: 15 amino acids. The germline V gene has CDR1 MNHNY and CDR2 SVGAGI (reference sequence). The CDR3 loop reads CASSYSGQGGNEQFF. The CDR3 bases are TGTGCCAGCAGTTACTCGGGACAGGGTGGCAATGAGCAGTTCTTC.

This clonotype was detected ten times or more. The chain links TRBV3-1 to TRBJ2-1, with D maybe TRBD2 (6 bases). Germline V gene sequence: CDR1 LGHDT, CDR2 YNNKEL (reference sequence). V lost 7 bases and J 10 bases, leaving 20 bases between the germline ends. The CDR3 runs to 14 residues. CDR3 DNA sequence: TGTGCCAGCAATCGGGGCGGGGCGCCCGGGGAGCAGTTCTTC. It is translated as CASNRGGAPGEQFF.

This clonotype was observed many times. The chain uses TRBV7-3 and TRBJ2-3; D is possibly TRBD1 (6 bases). The CDR3 covers 13 residues. Germline CDR1 and CDR2: SGHTA and FQGTGA. V was clipped by 6 bases and J by 0 bases, with 7 bases between them. This CDR3 reads CASRQGSTDTQYF. CDR3 DNA: TGTGCCAGCAGGCAGGGGAGCACAGATACGCAGTATTTT.

The rearrangement links TRBV7-9 to TRBJ2-7; D not resolved. The V end lost 5 bases, the J end lost 4 bases, and 15 bases lay between the germline ends. The CDR3 extends over 14 amino acids. Germline assignment: CDR1 SEHNR and CDR2 FQNEAQ (reference sequence). The CDR3 region is CASSPTPTKYEQYF. The CDR3 DNA reads as TGTGCCAGCAGCCCCACTCCTACCAAGTACGAGCAGTACTTC.

This clonotype was detected many times. The chain is built from TRBV12-3 or TRBV12-4 and TRBJ2-7; D gene unclear. This CDR3 spans 15 amino acids. V was shortened by 6 bases and J by 6 bases, with 21 bases between the two germline ends. Here the CDR3 reads CASSDALLPWSEQYF. The CDR3 DNA is TGTGCCAGCAGCGACGCACTACTACCCTGGAGCGAGCAGTACTTC.

Remarks on this clonotype: It may be a read error: a sequence one base away is much more abundant. The chain has TRBV2 and TRBJ2-5; 9 bases are a match to TRBD1. The CDR3 length is 15 residues. V trimming: 7 bases; J trimming: 5 bases; junction bases outside the gene matches: 11. CDR1 is SNHLY, CDR2 FYNNEI, per germline. Here the CDR3 DNA reads TGTGCCAGCACCTCACTGGGACAGGGAATTGAGACCCAGTACTTC. Protein sequence: CASTSLGQGIETQYF.

This chain connects TRBV20-1 to TRBJ1-6; D is possibly TRBD1 (6 bases). Germline-derived CDR1 and CDR2 are DFQATT and SNEGSKA (reference sequence). V dropped 0 bases and J dropped 8 bases, with 11 bases sitting between them. The CDR3 totals 14 residues. The CDR3 coding sequence is TGCAGTGCTAGAGACACAGGGTTGGATTCACCCCTCCACTTT. Translating gives CSARDTGLDSPLHF.

This clonotype was seen more than once but under ten times. The junction differs from germline at one of its ends, possibly a read error. The chain recombines TRBV18 with TRBJ1-1; 7 positions agree with TRBD1. CDR3 length: 14 amino acids. In germline, CDR1 is KGHSH, CDR2 LQKENI. CDR3 nucleotides: TGTGCCTGCTCACCATCCACAGGGGTAGGTGAAGCTTTCTTT. It codes for CACSPSTGVGEAFF. The whole variable domain, filled in from reference TRBV18 and TRBJ1-1, reads NAGVMQNPRHLVRRRGQEARLRCSPMKGHSHVYWYRQLPEEGLKFMVYLQKENIIDESGMPKERFSAEFPKEGPSILRIQQVVRGDSAAYFCACSPSTGVGEAFFGQGTRLTVV.

The chain links TRBV29-1 to TRBJ1-2; D remains ambiguous. CDR3 length: 14 amino acids. Germline V gene lookup returns CDR1 SQVTM and CDR2 ANQGSEA. V lost 4 bases, J lost 5 bases, and 17 bases lay in between. CDR3 nucleotides: TGCAGCGTTGGAGGATCTCCCTCGGATTATGGCTACACCTTC. Protein sequence: CSVGGSPSDYGYTF.